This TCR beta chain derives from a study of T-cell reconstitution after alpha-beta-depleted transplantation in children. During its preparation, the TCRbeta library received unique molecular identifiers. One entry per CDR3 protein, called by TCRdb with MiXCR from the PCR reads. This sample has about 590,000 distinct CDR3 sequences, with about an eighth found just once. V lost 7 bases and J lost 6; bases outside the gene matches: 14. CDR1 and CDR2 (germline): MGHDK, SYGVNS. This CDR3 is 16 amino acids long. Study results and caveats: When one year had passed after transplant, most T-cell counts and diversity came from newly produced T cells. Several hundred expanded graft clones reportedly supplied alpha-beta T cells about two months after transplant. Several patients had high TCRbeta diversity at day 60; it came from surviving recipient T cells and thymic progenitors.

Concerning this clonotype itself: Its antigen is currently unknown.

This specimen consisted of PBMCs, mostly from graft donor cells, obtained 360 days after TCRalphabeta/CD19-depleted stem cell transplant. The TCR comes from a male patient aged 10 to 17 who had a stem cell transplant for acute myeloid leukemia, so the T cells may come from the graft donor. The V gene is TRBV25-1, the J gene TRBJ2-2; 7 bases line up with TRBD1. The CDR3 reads CASNPLGQFEPGELFF. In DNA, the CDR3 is TGTGCCAGCAATCCCCTGGGACAGTTTGAACCCGGGGAGCTGTTTTTT.